Here is one T cell receptor beta chain with its context. The data were produced by immunoSEQ multiplex PCR, yet TCRdb's version contains in-frame clones alone and is incomplete. The sample has approximately 75,000 clones; more than 75% are singletons. CDR1 is LGHNT, CDR2 FRNRAP, per germline. CDR3 size: 15 residues. V shed 7 bases, J shed 3 bases, and the junction held 6 bases outside the gene matches. This sample was included in a study of blood T cell repertoires in COVID-19. The sequence derives from a human donor in a cohort sampled during active COVID-19. Material: peripheral blood. The chain is built from TRBV12-5 and TRBJ1-5; the match to TRBD1 covers 10 bases. In DNA form, the CDR3 reads TGTGCTAGTGCCACGACAGGGGGCCACAATCAGCCCCAGCATTTT. Its protein is CASATTGGHNQPQHF.